This is a list of T cell receptor beta chains from one sample in a study of blood T cell repertoires in COVID-19. TCRdb's table, derived via immunoSEQ multiplex PCR, lists solely in-frame clones and lacks some. The sample records 410,000 or so clones, over 75% being singletons. The source material was peripheral blood. These receptors were collected from a woman in her forties with COVID-19, enrolled during active disease. Each CDR3 is given with its conserved first and last residue. The D gene is left open where the match is weak.

D	J	V	CDR3	DNA
TRBD1	TRBJ1-2	TRBV5-6	CASSLPGTAVLGYTF	TGTGCCAGCAGCTTGCCCGGGACAGCCGTCTTAGGCTACACCTTC
TRBD1	TRBJ2-2	TRBV6-5	CATRPGQGAEELFF	TGTGCCACCCGACCGGGACAGGGGGCCGAGGAGCTGTTTTTT
.	TRBJ2-5	TRBV29-1	CSVGGETQYF	TGCAGCGTAGGAGGAGAGACCCAGTACTTC
.	TRBJ1-6	TRBV7-3	CASSPGGYNSPLHF	TGTGCCAGCAGCCCCGGGGGGTATAATTCACCCCTCCACTTT
TRBD1	TRBJ1-1	TRBV5-8	CASSRDRGTEAFF	TGTGCCAGCAGCCGTGACAGGGGCACTGAAGCTTTCTTT
TRBD1	TRBJ2-2	TRBV6-1	CASSAPRPGQGLTGELFF	TGTGCCAGCAGTGCTCCTCGGCCGGGACAGGGACTCACCGGGGAGCTGTTTTTT
TRBD1	TRBJ1-2	TRBV28	CASRGDRALSGYTF	TGTGCCAGCAGAGGGGACAGGGCCCTTTCTGGCTACACCTTC
.	TRBJ2-3	TRBV20-1	CSAIGGDTQYF	TGCAGTGCGATCGGGGGTGATACGCAGTATTTT
.	TRBJ1-2	TRBV6-1	CASSSNQGAYYGYTF	TGTGCCAGCAGTTCTAACCAAGGGGCGTACTATGGCTACACCTTC
.	TRBJ1-1	TRBV18	CASSPRRQALDTEAFF	TGTGCCAGCTCACCGAGGAGGCAGGCCCTAGACACTGAAGCTTTCTTT
TRBD1	TRBJ1-6	TRBV5-1	CASSPPTGDYSPLHF	TGCGCCAGCAGCCCACCGACAGGGGATTATTCACCCCTCCACTTT
TRBD1	TRBJ1-5	TRBV6-5	CASTDRVSSPQHF	TGTGCCAGCACCGACAGGGTCTCAAGTCCCCAGCATTTT
.	TRBJ2-2	TRBV6-1	CASSDLTGELFF	TGTGCCAGCAGTGATCTGACCGGGGAGCTGTTTTTT
TRBD1	TRBJ1-2	TRBV7-9	CASSLGTGGDQNGYTF	TGTGCCAGCAGCTTAGGGACAGGGGGCGATCAAAATGGCTACACCTTC
TRBD2	TRBJ2-5	TRBV7-9	CASSSGLAGKETQYF	TGTGCCAGCAGCTCAGGACTAGCGGGAAAAGAGACCCAGTACTTC